These 32 T cell receptor beta chains share one sample of origin, sequenced in a study of T cell responses to AZD1222 COVID-19 vaccine. The method was immunoSEQ multiplex PCR; TCRdb's version includes in-frame clones alone and lacks a portion of them. The sample lists about 140,000 clones, more than 85% occurring once. The source was peripheral blood, collected on day 0 of AZD1222 vaccination. The receptors here all came from an adult in good health.

The chain carries TRBV7-2 and TRBJ2-2; D unresolved. V was trimmed by 2 bases and J by 1 base, leaving 11 bases between them. The germline CDR1 and CDR2 sequences are SGHTA and FQGNSA. The CDR3 runs to 16 residues. The CDR3 is CASSLLGLMNTGELFF. CDR3 in DNA: TGTGCCAGCAGCTTACTGGGTCTTATGAACACCGGGGAGCTGTTTTTT.

This chain connects TRBV28 to TRBJ2-3, with D unresolved. The CDR3 is made up of 12 amino acids. V lost 8 bases to trimming and J lost 6 bases, with 12 bases between them. Germline CDR1 is MDHEN and CDR2 is SYDVKM. The CDR3 spells CASVGYRDTQYF. The CDR3 nucleotides read TGTGCCAGCGTTGGCTATAGGGATACGCAGTATTTT.

The chain is built from TRBV5-1 and TRBJ2-2, with 7 bases matching TRBD1. The V gene end was trimmed by 3 bases and the J gene end by 6 bases; junction bases not matched to a gene: 5. CDR1 is SGHRS, CDR2 YFSETQ, per germline. This CDR3 region has 14 residues. CDR3: CASSSTGVPGELFF. The CDR3 DNA is TGCGCCAGCAGCTCCACAGGGGTCCCCGGGGAGCTGTTTTTT.

This rearrangement joins TRBV5-4 to TRBJ2-7; D gene ambiguous. V lost 2 bases and J lost 0, with 15 bases in between. Germline assignment: CDR1 SGHNT and CDR2 YYREEE (reference sequence). CDR3 length: 16 residues. CDR3: CASSFAHRYSSYEQYF. In DNA form, the CDR3 reads TGTGCCAGCAGCTTCGCCCATAGGTACAGCTCCTACGAGCAGTACTTC.

This sequence joins TRBV10-3 and TRBJ1-3; 10 bases align to TRBD1. The V gene's germline CDR1 is ENHRY and CDR2 SYGVKD. The CDR3 is 13 residues long. V was pared by 7 bases and J by 7 bases, with 4 bases of the junction left unmatched. CDR3 amino acids: CAIMDRGNNTIYF. The CDR3 DNA reads as TGTGCCATCATGGACAGGGGGAATAACACCATATATTTT.

The CDR3 DNA is TGTGCCAGTAGTACCCGGACAGGGGAATCTGGAAACACCATATATTTT. It encodes CASSTRTGESGNTIYF. The V call is TRBV19, the J call TRBJ1-3, with 9 nucleotides matching TRBD1. Trimming removed 4 bases from V and 1 base from J; junction bases left unmatched: 5. The V gene's germline CDR1 is LNHDA and CDR2 SQIVND (reference sequence). This CDR3 has 16 amino acids.

The chain employs TRBV7-2 and TRBJ2-7; tentative D call: TRBD1 (5 bases). Germline V gene lookup returns CDR1 SGHTA and CDR2 FQGNSA. The V end was cut by 4 bases, the J end by 2 bases, with 6 bases between. There are 12 residues in the CDR3. DNA for the CDR3: TGTGCCAGCAGCTCGGACACCTACGAGCAGTACTTC. This encodes CASSSDTYEQYF.

DNA of the CDR3: TGCGCCAGCAGCTTAAACAGACAGGAACTTGAGCAGTTCTTC. This sequence encodes CASSLNRQELEQFF. V gene TRBV5-1 combines with J gene TRBJ2-1; possibly TRBD1 for D (6 bases). The CDR3 has 14 residues. The V end was cut by 2 bases, the J end by 9 bases, with 15 bases between. Germline loops: CDR1 SGHRS, CDR2 YFSETQ.

The chain carries TRBV29-1 and TRBJ1-3; 7 positions match TRBD1. The V gene end was trimmed by 5 bases and the J gene end by 6 bases; junction bases not matched to a gene: 4. Germline V gene lookup returns CDR1 SQVTM and CDR2 ANQGSEA. The CDR3 totals 12 residues. The chain's CDR3 is CSVRGQQNTIYF. The CDR3 nucleotides are TGCAGCGTTCGGGGACAGCAAAACACCATATATTTT.

The gene calls are TRBV6-5 and TRBJ1-6; D might be TRBD1 (6 bases). V lost 5 bases and J 10 bases, leaving 15 bases between the germline ends. Per germline, CDR1 MNHEY and CDR2 SVGAGI. This CDR3 has 14 residues. CDR3 in DNA: TGTGCCAGCAGTAACAGGGAAGACTACTCACCCCTCCACTTT. Amino acids: CASSNREDYSPLHF.

This chain connects TRBV6-5 to TRBJ1-4; a possible D gene is TRBD1 (6 bases). Germline CDR1 reads MNHEY; CDR2 reads SVGAGI. Trimming stripped 9 bases from V and 0 bases from J, with 11 bases between. This CDR3 spans 14 amino acids. In nucleotides, the CDR3 is TGTGCCAGTTTGGACAGTACAACTAATGAAAAACTGTTTTTT. This translates into CASLDSTTNEKLFF.

The gene calls are TRBV11-2 and TRBJ1-6; weak D call: TRBD1 (5 bases). This CDR3 contains 17 residues. CDR1 is SGHAT, CDR2 FQNNGV, per germline. V gave up 0 bases and J gave up 6 bases, with 15 bases separating them. The CDR3 DNA follows: TGTGCCAGCAGCTTAGATTTTTATGGGGGAAGTAATTCACCCCTCCACTTT. Its translation: CASSLDFYGGSNSPLHF.

V gene TRBV2 combines with J gene TRBJ2-7; 10 bases are shared with TRBD2. The ends lost 9 bases at V and 10 bases at J; junction bases unmatched: 12. CDR3 length: 13 residues. CDR1 is SNHLY and CDR2 is FYNNEI in the germline V gene. The CDR3, as DNA: TGTGCCAGGGGTGAGGCTAGCGGGAGTTTTCAGTACTTC. It specifies CARGEASGSFQYF.

The genes are TRBV4-1 and TRBJ1-1, with a weak D call TRBD1 (5 bases). The CDR3 totals 17 residues. The ends were cut back, 0 bases at V and 2 bases at J, with 16 bases in the middle. The germline CDR1 and CDR2 sequences are MGHRA and YSYEKL. The CDR3 DNA follows: TGCGCCAGCAGCCAAGATTCGGGGGTGTCGACCAACACTGAAGCTTTCTTT. Encoded protein: CASSQDSGVSTNTEAFF.

This sequence joins TRBV5-6 and TRBJ2-1, with 10 bases fitting TRBD2. Trimming at V came to 3 bases and at J to 9 bases, leaving 6 bases not matched to a gene. Germline V CDR1 and CDR2: SGHDT, YYEEEE. The CDR3 is made up of 14 amino acids. The CDR3 sequence is CASSSSGSAGEQFF. DNA of the CDR3: TGTGCCAGCAGCTCTAGCGGGAGTGCGGGTGAGCAGTTCTTC.

This rearrangement joins TRBV5-5 to TRBJ1-2; no clear D gene. This CDR3 contains 15 residues. Trimming cost V 4 bases and J 4 bases, with 17 bases left between them. Germline V CDR1 and CDR2: SGHKS, YYEKEE (reference sequence). The DNA of the CDR3 is TGTGCCAGCAGCCTCGGTACGGGCTGGGTCTATGGCTACACCTTC. Amino acids: CASSLGTGWVYGYTF.

The chain has TRBV19 and TRBJ1-2; D uncertain. V was clipped by 5 bases and J by 8 bases, with 12 bases between them. Germline V gene sequence: CDR1 LNHDA, CDR2 SQIVND (reference sequence). The CDR3 loop spans 12 amino acids. The CDR3 bases are TGTGCCAGTAGTGGACCCTTGGAAGGCTACACCTTC. Its translation is CASSGPLEGYTF. Looking up the rest from reference TRBV19 and TRBJ1-2 gives the full variable domain: DGGITQSPKYLFRKEGQNVTLSCEQNLNHDAMYWYRQDPGQGLRLIYYSQIVNDFQKGDIAEGYSVSREKKESFPLTVTSAQKNPTAFYLCASSGPLEGYTFGSGTRLTVV.

The chain has TRBV6-5 and TRBJ1-2; D is possibly TRBD1 (6 bases). The CDR3 extends over 15 amino acids. The germline V and J ends were trimmed by 6 bases and 3 bases, with 17 bases remaining between them. CDR1 is MNHEY, CDR2 SVGAGI, per germline. For the CDR3, the DNA is TGTGCCAGCAGCGGTACTTTAGGACAGTACTATGGCTACACCTTC. Residues: CASSGTLGQYYGYTF.

This chain links TRBV27 with TRBJ2-3; 9 bases align to TRBD2. Germline V gives CDR1 MNHEY, CDR2 SMNVEV (reference sequence). This CDR3 has 16 residues. The V segment lost 6 bases and the J segment 5 bases; nucleotides outside the gene matches: 12. CDR3 residues: CASSKTAAGGGDTQYF. CDR3 DNA sequence: TGTGCCAGCAGCAAAACAGCAGCGGGAGGTGGAGATACGCAGTATTTT.

The chain links TRBV11-1 to TRBJ1-1, with D uncertain. The CDR3 contains 11 residues. V was trimmed by 10 bases and J by 1 base, leaving 7 bases between them. In germline, CDR1 is SGHAT, CDR2 FQDESV (reference sequence). Here the CDR3 reads CAIEPNTEAFF. The CDR3 bases are TGTGCCATCGAGCCGAACACTGAAGCTTTCTTT.

This clone was found once. The V call is TRBV10-3, the J call TRBJ1-5; a weak D match, TRBD1 (6 bases). Germline V CDR1 and CDR2: ENHRY, SYGVKD. Deletions cut 10 bases from V and 6 bases from J, with 19 bases between. This CDR3 contains 14 residues. The CDR3 sequence is CATGGRGVSQPQHF. CDR3 nucleotides: TGTGCCACCGGCGGCAGGGGAGTAAGTCAGCCCCAGCATTTT.

The chain carries TRBV19 and TRBJ1-5, with 8 positions matching TRBD1. The CDR3 has 15 residues. In germline, CDR1 is LNHDA, CDR2 SQIVND (reference sequence). Trimming took 1 base from V and 5 from J; bases not matched to a gene: 4. The CDR3 DNA follows: TGTGCCAGTAGTATAGGGGGACAGGAACATCAGCCCCAGCATTTT. Encoded protein: CASSIGGQEHQPQHF.

The chain has TRBV30 and TRBJ1-2, with D unresolved. Germline lookup yields CDR1 GTSNPN and CDR2 SVGIG (reference sequence). This CDR3 contains 12 residues. Trimming took off 2 bases at V and 6 bases at J, with 10 bases between the two ends. This chain's CDR3 is CAWSPKWDGYTF. CDR3 nucleotides: TGTGCCTGGAGTCCCAAGTGGGATGGCTACACCTTC.

The rearrangement uses TRBV19 and TRBJ2-7, with D possibly matching TRBD1 (5 bases). The CDR3 consists of 14 residues. The V end was cut by 2 bases, the J end by 3 bases, with 11 bases between. Germline-derived CDR1 and CDR2 are LNHDA and SQIVND (reference sequence). The CDR3 region is CASSIQGNLYEQYF. CDR3 bases: TGTGCCAGTAGTATACAGGGAAATCTCTACGAGCAGTACTTC.

Points on this clone: Other DNA sequences in this specimen translate into the identical CDR3. The chain couples TRBV7-8 to TRBJ1-5; tentative D call: TRBD1 (5 bases). The V gene's germline CDR1 is SGHVS and CDR2 FQNEAQ. The CDR3 consists of 15 residues. V lost 3 bases and J lost 2, with 11 bases in between. The CDR3 DNA is TGTGCCAGCAGCTTGGTCGGGGGGGGCAATCAGCCCCAGCATTTT. It codes for CASSLVGGGNQPQHF.

V usage is TRBV29-1 and J usage is TRBJ2-2; D is unresolved. Germline assignment: CDR1 SQVTM and CDR2 ANQGSEA. The CDR3 extends over 14 amino acids. The V gene lost 5 bases and the J gene lost 6 bases, with 16 bases spanning the gap. The CDR3 DNA reads as TGCAGCGTTCACAGTTCCGAGAGACCCGGGGAGCTGTTTTTT. Translated: CSVHSSERPGELFF.

This chain uses TRBV19 with TRBJ2-7; tentative D call: TRBD2 (6 bases). The germline V gene encodes CDR1 LNHDA and CDR2 SQIVND (reference sequence). The CDR3 consists of 14 residues. V dropped 4 bases and J dropped 3 bases, with 13 bases sitting between them. The CDR3 coding sequence is TGTGCCAGTAGTACTACCGGGAGCGTCTACGAGCAGTACTTC. This sequence encodes CASSTTGSVYEQYF.

This chain links TRBV27 with TRBJ2-7; D ambiguous. CDR1 is MNHEY, CDR2 SMNVEV, per germline (reference sequence). V was trimmed by 3 bases and J by 1 base, leaving 7 bases between them. The CDR3 is 13 residues long. The CDR3 bases are TGTGCCAGCAGTTTGGGCATTTCCTACGAGCAGTACTTC. It is translated as CASSLGISYEQYF.

The J gene is TRBJ2-3, the V gene TRBV7-3, with D unresolved. V was shortened by 2 bases and J by 7 bases, with 19 bases between the two germline ends. CDR1 and CDR2 from the germline V gene are SGHTA and FQGTGA. This CDR3 is built from 16 residues. This chain's CDR3 is CASSLLPRTGPNTQYF. CDR3 nucleotides: TGTGCCAGCAGCTTACTGCCCCGCACGGGCCCTAATACGCAGTATTTT.

The rearrangement joins TRBV7-2 to TRBJ1-1, with 9 nucleotides matching TRBD1. The CDR3 has 19 amino acids. The J segment lost 3 bases and the V segment lost 8 bases, leaving 22 bases of the junction unmatched. Germline V gene sequence: CDR1 SGHTA, CDR2 FQGNSA. The CDR3 DNA reads as TGTGCCAGCGAAATAGGGACAGGGATGTTCTACTTGAGTGACACTGAAGCTTTCTTT. This translates into CASEIGTGMFYLSDTEAFF.

The rearrangement links TRBV7-3 to TRBJ1-5, with no clear D. CDR3 size: 14 residues. V was pared by 4 bases and J by 6 bases, with 13 bases between. Germline loops: CDR1 SGHTA, CDR2 FQGTGA. The CDR3 bases are TGTGCCAGCAGCTCAAACGGGGTTGGTCAGCCCCAGCATTTT. It yields the protein CASSSNGVGQPQHF.

This clone was seen only once. The genes are TRBV10-3 and TRBJ1-1, with D possibly matching TRBD1 (6 bases). Per germline, CDR1 ENHRY and CDR2 SYGVKD. The CDR3 loop spans 17 amino acids. V was pared by 5 bases and J by 2 bases, with 21 bases between. The CDR3 coding sequence is TGTGCCATCAGTCAAATAAGGGGGGAAAAAATTAACACTGAAGCTTTCTTT. Translation: CAISQIRGEKINTEAFF.